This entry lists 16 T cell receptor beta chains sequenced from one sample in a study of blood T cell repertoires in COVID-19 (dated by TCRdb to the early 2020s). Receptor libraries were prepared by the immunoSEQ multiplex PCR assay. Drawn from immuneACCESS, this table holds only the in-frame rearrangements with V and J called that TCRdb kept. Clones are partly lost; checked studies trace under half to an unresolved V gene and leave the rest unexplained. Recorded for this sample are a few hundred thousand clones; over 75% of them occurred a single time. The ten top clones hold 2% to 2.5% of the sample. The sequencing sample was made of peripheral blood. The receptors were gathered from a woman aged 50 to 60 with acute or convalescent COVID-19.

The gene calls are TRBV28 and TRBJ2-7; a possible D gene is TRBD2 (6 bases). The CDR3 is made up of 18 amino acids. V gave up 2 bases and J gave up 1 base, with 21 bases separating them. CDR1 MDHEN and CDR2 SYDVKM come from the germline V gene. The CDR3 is CASSLRFGRGKGSYEQYF. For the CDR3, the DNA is TGTGCCAGCAGTTTAAGATTCGGTCGCGGGAAGGGTTCCTACGAGCAGTACTTC.

CDR3 in DNA: TGTGCCAGCAGCGTAGGTGCCGGGCGGGGTAACTATGGCTACACCTTC. Amino acids: CASSVGAGRGNYGYTF. The J gene is TRBJ1-2, the V gene TRBV9; no clear D. The CDR3 has 16 amino acids. Germline CDR1 reads SGDLS; CDR2 reads YYNGEE. V shed 0 bases and J shed 1 base, with 13 bases lying between them.

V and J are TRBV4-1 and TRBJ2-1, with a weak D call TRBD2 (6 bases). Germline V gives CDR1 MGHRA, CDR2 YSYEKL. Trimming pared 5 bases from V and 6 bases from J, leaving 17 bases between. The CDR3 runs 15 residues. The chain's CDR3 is CASSFRDWVLNEQFF. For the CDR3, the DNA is TGCGCCAGCAGCTTCCGGGACTGGGTACTCAATGAGCAGTTCTTC.

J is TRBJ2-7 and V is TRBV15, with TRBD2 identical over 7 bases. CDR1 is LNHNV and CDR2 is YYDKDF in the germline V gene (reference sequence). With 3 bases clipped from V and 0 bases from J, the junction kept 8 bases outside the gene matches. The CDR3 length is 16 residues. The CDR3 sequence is CATSRDTSASSYEQYF. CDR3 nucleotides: TGTGCCACCAGCAGGGACACTAGCGCCAGCTCCTACGAGCAGTACTTC.

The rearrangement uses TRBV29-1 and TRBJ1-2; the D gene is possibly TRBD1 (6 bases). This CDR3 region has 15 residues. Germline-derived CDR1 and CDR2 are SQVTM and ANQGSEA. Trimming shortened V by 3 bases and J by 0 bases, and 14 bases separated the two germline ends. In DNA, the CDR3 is TGCAGCGTTGATGAGGAGGGGGGGTCTAACTATGGCTACACCTTC. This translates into CSVDEEGGSNYGYTF. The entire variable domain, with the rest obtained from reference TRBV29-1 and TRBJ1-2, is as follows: SAVISQKPSRDICQRGTSLTIQCQVDSQVTMMFWYRQQPGQSLTLIATANQGSEATYESGFVIDKFPISRPNLTFSTLTVSNMSPEDSSIYLCSVDEEGGSNYGYTFGSGTRLTVV.

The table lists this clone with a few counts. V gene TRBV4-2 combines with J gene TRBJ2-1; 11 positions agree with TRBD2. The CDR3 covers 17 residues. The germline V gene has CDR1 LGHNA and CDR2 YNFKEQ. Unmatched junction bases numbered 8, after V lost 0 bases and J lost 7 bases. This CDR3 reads CASSQDLALAGVNEQFF. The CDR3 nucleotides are TGTGCCAGCAGCCAAGATTTGGCACTAGCGGGAGTGAATGAGCAGTTCTTC.

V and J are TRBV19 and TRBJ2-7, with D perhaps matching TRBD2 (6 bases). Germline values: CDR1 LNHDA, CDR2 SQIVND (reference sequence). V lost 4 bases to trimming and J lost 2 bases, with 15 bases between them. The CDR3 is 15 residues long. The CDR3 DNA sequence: TGTGCCAGTAGTACTTCCGGGGAGGCCACCTACGAGCAGTACTTC. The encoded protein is CASSTSGEATYEQYF.

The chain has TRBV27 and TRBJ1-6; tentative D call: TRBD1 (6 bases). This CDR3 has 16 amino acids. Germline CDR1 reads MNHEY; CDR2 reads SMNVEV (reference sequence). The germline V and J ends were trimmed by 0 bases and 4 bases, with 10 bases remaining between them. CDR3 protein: CASSLSKGEYNSPLHF. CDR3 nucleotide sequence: TGTGCCAGCAGTTTATCGAAGGGGGAGTATAATTCACCCCTCCACTTT.

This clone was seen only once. The CDR3: CASSPKGRSYNEQFF. Written as DNA, the CDR3 is TGTGCCAGCAGTCCCAAGGGGCGTTCCTACAATGAGCAGTTCTTC. This chain joins TRBV5-8 and TRBJ2-1; tentatively, D is TRBD1 (5 bases). The V end lost 5 bases, the J end lost 1 base, and 13 bases lay between the germline ends. This CDR3 spans 15 amino acids. CDR1 and CDR2 (germline): SGHTS, YDEGEE.

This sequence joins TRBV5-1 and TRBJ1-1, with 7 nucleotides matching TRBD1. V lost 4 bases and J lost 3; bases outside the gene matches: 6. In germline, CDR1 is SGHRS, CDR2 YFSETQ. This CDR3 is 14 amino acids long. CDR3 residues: CASSIQGTHTEAFF. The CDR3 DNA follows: TGCGCCAGCAGCATACAGGGGACCCACACTGAAGCTTTCTTT. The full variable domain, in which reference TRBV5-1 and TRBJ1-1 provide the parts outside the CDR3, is KAGVTQTPRYLIKTRGQQVTLSCSPISGHRSVSWYQQTPGQGLQFLFEYFSETQRNKGNFPGRFSGRQFSNSRSEMNVSTLELGDSALYLCASSIQGTHTEAFFGQGTRLTVV.

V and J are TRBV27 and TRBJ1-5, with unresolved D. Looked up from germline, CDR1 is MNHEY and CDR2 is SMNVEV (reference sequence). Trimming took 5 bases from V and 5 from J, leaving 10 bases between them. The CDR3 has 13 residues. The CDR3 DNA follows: TGTGCCAGCAGTCCAAAGCCTTATCAGCCCCAGCATTTT. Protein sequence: CASSPKPYQPQHF.

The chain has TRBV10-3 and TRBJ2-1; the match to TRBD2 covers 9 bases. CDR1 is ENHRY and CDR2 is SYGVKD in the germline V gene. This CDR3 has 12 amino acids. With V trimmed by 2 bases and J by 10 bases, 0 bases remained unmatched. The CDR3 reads CAISEGLAEQFF. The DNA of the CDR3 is TGTGCCATCAGTGAGGGACTAGCGGAGCAGTTCTTC.

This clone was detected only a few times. The CDR3 DNA sequence: TGTGCCAGCAGTGACCACGGAGCCGTCTCCTACGAGCAGTACTTC. It encodes CASSDHGAVSYEQYF. V gene TRBV6-1 combines with J gene TRBJ2-7; D not resolved. This CDR3 comprises 15 residues. From germline, CDR1 is MNHNS and CDR2 SASEGT. Trimming cost V 3 bases and J 0 bases, with 12 bases left between them.

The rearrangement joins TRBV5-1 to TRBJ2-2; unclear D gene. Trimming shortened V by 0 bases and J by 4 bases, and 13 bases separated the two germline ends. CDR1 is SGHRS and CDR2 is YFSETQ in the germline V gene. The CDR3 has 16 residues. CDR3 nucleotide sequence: TGCGCCAGCAGCTTGGAGGCCAGCGACGGCACCGGGGAGCTGTTTTTT. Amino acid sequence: CASSLEASDGTGELFF.

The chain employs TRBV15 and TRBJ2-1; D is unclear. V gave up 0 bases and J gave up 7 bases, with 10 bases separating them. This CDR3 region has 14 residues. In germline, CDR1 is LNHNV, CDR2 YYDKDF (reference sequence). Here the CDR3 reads CATSRDRPQNEQFF. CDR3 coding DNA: TGTGCCACCAGCAGAGATCGCCCACAAAATGAGCAGTTCTTC.

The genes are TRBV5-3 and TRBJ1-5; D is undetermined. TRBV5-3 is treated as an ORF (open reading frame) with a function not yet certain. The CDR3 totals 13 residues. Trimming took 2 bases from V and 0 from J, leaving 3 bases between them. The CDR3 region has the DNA TGTGCCAGAAGCTTCAGTAGCAATCAGCCCCAGCATTTT. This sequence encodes CARSFSSNQPQHF.